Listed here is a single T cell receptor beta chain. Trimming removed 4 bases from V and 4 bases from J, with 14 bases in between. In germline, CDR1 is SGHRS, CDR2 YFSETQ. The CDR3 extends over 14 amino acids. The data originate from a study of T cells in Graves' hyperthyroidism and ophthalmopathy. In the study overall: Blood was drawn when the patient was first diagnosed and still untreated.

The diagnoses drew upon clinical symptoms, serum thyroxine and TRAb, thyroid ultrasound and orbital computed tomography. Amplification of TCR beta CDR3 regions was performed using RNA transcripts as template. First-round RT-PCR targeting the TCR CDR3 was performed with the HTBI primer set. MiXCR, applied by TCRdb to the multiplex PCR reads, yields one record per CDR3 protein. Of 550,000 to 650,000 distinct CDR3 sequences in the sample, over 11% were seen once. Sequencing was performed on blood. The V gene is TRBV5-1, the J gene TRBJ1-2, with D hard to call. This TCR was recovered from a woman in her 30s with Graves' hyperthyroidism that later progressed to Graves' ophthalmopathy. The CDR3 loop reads CASSAGGSGYGYTF. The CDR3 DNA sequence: TGCGCCAGCAGCGCCGGCGGGTCGGGCTATGGCTACACCTTC. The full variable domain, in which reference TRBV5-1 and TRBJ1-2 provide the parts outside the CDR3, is KAGVTQTPRYLIKTRGQQVTLSCSPISGHRSVSWYQQTPGQGLQFLFEYFSETQRNKGNFPGRFSGRQFSNSRSEMNVSTLELGDSALYLCASSAGGSGYGYTFGSGTRLTVV.